This T cell receptor beta chain was found in a study of cytomegalovirus exposure and HLA in healthy donors. Overall study: A preliminary data release comprised roughly 80 million unique TCRs obtained from HLA-typed donors.

General observations from the study: Later on, a genetic analysis was performed. It linked a missense variant in DCLRE1C with V- and J-gene trimming of TCR beta. Across donors, sequencing depth was assumed by presence/absence analyses to be roughly uniform. A later analysis associated some 16,000 TCR beta sequences with HLA alleles at a 0.05 false discovery rate.

The CDR3 is 17 residues long. V dropped 1 base and J dropped 2; count of bases not matched to a gene: 5. Germline V gives CDR1 SGHTA, CDR2 FQGNSA. Researchers ran the PCR with 60 Vbeta and 13 Jbeta primers. Produced via immunoSEQ multiplex PCR; TCRdb's table is partial and in-frame only. Of fewer than 250,000 clones in the sample, approximately 79% were seen once. A remark on this clone: The antigen remains undetermined.

What was sequenced was PBMCs. The sequence was obtained from a male donor in good health and CMV-seronegative. The V gene is TRBV7-2, the J gene TRBJ2-5; TRBD2 matches 12 bases. CDR3 sequence (DNA): TGTGCCAGCAGCTTAGACATCCTAGCGGGAGGGCAAGAGACCCAGTACTTC. Protein: CASSLDILAGGQETQYF. The full variable domain, rest sourced from reference TRBV7-2 and TRBJ2-5, is GAGVSQSPSNKVTEKGKDVELRCDPISGHTALYWYRQSLGQGLEFLIYFQGNSAPDKSGLPSDRFSAERTGGSVSTLTIQRTQQEDSAVYLCASSLDILAGGQETQYFGPGTRLLVL.